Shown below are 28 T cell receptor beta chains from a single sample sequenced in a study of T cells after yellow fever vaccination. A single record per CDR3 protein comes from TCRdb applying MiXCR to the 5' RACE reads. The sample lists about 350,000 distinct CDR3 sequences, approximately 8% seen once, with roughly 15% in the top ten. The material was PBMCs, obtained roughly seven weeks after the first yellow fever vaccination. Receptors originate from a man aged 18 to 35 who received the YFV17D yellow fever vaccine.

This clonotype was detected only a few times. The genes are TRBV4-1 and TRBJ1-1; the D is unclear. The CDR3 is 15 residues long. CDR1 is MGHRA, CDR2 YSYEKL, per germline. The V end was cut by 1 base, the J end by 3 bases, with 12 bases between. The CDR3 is CASSQVAAQDTEAFF. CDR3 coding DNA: TGCGCCAGCAGCCAAGTGGCCGCCCAGGACACTGAAGCTTTCTTT.

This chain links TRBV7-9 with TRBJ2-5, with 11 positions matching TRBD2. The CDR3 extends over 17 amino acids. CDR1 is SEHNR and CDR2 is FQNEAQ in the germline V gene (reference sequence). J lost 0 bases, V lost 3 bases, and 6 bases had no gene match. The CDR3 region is CASSFLSSGGYQETQYF. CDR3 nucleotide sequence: TGTGCCAGCAGCTTCCTTTCTAGCGGGGGGTACCAAGAGACCCAGTACTTC.

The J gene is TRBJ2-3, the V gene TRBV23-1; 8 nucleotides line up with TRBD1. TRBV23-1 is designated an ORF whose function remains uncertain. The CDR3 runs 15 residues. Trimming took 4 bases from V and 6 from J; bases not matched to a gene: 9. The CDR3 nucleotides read TGCGCCAGCAGTCTCCCGACAGGGGTTATGGATACGCAGTATTTT. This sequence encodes CASSLPTGVMDTQYF.

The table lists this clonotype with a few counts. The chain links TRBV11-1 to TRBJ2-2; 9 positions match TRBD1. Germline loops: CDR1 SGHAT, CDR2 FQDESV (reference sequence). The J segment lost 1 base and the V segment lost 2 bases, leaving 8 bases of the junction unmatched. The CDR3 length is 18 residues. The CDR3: CASSLPHLGQGNTGELFF. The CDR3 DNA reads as TGTGCCAGCAGCTTACCGCACCTGGGACAGGGGAACACCGGGGAGCTGTTTTTT.

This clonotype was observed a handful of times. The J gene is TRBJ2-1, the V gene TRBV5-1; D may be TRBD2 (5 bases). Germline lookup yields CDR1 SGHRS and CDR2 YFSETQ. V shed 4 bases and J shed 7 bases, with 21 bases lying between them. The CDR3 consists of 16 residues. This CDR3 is CASSPTRGLGQNEQFF. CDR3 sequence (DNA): TGCGCCAGCAGCCCCACCCGGGGTCTGGGCCAGAATGAGCAGTTCTTC.

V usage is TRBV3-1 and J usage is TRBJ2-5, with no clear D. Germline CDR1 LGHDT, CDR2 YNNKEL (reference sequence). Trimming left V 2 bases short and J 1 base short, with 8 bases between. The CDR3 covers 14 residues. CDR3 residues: CASSQSEVQETQYF. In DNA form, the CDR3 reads TGTGCCAGCAGCCAATCCGAGGTCCAAGAGACCCAGTACTTC.

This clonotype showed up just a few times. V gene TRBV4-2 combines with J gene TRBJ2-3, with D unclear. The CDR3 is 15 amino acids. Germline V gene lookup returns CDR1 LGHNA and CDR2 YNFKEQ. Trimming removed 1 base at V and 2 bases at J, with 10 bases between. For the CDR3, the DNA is TGTGCCAGCAGCCAAGTAGGCCAGGCCACAGATACGCAGTATTTT. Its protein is CASSQVGQATDTQYF.

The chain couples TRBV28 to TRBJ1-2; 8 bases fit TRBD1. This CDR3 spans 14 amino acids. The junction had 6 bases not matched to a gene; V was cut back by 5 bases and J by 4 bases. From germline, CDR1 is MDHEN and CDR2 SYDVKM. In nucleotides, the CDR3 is TGTGCCAGCAGTACGTCTACAGGGGGCTATGGCTACACCTTC. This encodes CASSTSTGGYGYTF.

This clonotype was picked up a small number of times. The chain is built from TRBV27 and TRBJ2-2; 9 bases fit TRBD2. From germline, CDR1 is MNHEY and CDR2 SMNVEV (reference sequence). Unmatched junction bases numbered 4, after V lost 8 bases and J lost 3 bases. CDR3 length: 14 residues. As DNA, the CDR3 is TGTGCCAGCTCTAGCGGGACCTACACCGGGGAGCTGTTTTTT. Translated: CASSSGTYTGELFF.

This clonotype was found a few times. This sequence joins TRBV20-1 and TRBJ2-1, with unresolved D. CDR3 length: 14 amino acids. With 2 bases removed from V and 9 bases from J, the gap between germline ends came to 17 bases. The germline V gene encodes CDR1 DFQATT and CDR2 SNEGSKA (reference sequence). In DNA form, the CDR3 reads TGCAGTGCTAGACCCCGTCGGGCTTTCGGTGAGCAGTTCTTC. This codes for CSARPRRAFGEQFF.

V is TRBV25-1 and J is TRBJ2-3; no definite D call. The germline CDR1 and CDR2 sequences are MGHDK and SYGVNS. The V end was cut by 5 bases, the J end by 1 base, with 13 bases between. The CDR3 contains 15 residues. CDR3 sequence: CASSYMGGGTDTQYF. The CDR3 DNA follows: TGTGCCAGCAGTTATATGGGTGGCGGCACAGATACGCAGTATTTT.

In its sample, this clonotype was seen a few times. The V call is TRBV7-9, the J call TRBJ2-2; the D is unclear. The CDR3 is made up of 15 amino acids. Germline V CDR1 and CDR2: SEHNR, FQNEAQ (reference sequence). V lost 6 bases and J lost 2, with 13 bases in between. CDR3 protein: CASRSSWPNTGELFF. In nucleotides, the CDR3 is TGTGCCAGCAGAAGTTCATGGCCTAACACCGGGGAGCTGTTTTTT.

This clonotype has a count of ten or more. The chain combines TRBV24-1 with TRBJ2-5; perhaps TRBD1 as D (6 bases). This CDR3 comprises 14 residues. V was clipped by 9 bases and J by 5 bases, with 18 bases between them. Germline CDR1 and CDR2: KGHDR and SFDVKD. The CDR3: CATLRIARGETQYF. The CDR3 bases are TGTGCCACCTTGAGGATAGCGAGGGGGGAGACCCAGTACTTC.

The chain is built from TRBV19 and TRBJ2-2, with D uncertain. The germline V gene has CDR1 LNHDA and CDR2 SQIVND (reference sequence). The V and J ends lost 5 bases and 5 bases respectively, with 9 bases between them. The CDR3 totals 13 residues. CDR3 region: CASSSHTTGELFF. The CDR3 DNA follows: TGTGCCAGTAGTTCGCACACGACCGGGGAGCTGTTTTTT.

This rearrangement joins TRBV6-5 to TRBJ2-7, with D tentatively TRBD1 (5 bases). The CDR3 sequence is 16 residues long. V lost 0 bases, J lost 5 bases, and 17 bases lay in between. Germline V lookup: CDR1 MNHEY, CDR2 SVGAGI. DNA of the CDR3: TGTGCCAGCAGTTACTCAGGACAATTGGGGTGGGACGAGCAGTACTTC. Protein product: CASSYSGQLGWDEQYF.

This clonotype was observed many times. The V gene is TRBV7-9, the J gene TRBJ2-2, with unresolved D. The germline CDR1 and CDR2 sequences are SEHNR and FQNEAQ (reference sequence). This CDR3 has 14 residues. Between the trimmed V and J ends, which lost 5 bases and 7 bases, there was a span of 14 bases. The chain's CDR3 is CASSRVPTGGELFF. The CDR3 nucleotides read TGTGCCAGCAGCCGGGTCCCGACGGGCGGGGAGCTGTTTTTT.

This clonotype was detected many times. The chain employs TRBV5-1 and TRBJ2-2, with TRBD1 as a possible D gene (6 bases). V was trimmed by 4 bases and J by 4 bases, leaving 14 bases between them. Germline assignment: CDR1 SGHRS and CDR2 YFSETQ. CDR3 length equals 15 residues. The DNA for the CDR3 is TGCGCCAGCAGCAAACGGACAGATCTCACCGGGGAGCTGTTTTTT. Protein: CASSKRTDLTGELFF.

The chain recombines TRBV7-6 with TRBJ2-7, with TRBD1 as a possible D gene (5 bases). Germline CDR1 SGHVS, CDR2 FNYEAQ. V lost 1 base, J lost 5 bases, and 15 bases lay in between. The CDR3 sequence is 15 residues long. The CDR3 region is CASSLVPQGSNEQYF. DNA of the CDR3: TGTGCCAGCAGCTTAGTACCTCAGGGCAGCAACGAGCAGTACTTC.

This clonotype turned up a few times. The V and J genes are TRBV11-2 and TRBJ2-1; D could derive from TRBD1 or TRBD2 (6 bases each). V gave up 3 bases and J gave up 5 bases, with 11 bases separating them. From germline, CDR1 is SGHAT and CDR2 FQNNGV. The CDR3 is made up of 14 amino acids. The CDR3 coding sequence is TGTGCCAGCAGCTTGTACGGGGGCCACAATGAGCAGTTCTTC. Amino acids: CASSLYGGHNEQFF.

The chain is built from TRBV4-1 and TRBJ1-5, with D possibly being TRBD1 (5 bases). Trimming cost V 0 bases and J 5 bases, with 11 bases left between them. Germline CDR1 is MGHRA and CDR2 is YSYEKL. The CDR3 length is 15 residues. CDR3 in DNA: TGCGCCAGCAGCCAAGATAGGGGCAGATATCAGCCCCAGCATTTT. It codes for CASSQDRGRYQPQHF.

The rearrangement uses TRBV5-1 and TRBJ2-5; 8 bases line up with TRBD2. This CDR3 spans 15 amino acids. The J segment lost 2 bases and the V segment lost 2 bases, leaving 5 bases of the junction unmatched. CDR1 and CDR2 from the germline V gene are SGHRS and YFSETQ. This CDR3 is CASSFSPGGQETQYF. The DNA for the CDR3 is TGCGCCAGCAGCTTTTCCCCGGGGGGGCAAGAGACCCAGTACTTC.

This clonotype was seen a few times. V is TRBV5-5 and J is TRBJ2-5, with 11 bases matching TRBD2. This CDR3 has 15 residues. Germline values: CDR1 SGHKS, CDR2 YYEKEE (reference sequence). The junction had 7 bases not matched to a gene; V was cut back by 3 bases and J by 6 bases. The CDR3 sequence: CASSSGWTSGQTQYF. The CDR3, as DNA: TGTGCCAGCAGCTCGGGGTGGACTAGCGGGCAGACCCAGTACTTC.

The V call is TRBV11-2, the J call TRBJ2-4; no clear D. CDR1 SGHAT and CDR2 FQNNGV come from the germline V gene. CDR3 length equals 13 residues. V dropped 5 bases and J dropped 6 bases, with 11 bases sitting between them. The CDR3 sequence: CASSPLTANIQYF. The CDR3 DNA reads TGTGCCAGCAGCCCGCTTACGGCAAACATTCAGTACTTC.

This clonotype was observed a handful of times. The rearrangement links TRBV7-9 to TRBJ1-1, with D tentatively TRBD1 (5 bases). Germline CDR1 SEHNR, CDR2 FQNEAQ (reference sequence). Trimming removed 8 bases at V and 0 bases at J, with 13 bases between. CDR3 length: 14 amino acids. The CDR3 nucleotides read TGTGCCAGCGCGGCGGGGCGGATGAACACTGAAGCTTTCTTT. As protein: CASAAGRMNTEAFF.

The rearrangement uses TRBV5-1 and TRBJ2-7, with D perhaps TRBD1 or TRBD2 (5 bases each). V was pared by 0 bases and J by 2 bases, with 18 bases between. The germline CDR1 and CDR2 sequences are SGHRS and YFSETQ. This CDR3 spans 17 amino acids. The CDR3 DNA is TGCGCCAGCAGCTTGGGGGATCTAGCAGGGAACCCCTACGAGCAGTACGTC. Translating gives CASSLGDLAGNPYEQYV.

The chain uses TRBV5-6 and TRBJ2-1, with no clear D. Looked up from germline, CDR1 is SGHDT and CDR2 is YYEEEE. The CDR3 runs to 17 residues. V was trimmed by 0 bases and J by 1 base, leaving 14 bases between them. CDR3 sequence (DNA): TGTGCCAGCAGCTTGGGAACGGGTAGGGTATCCTACAATGAGCAGTTCTTC. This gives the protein CASSLGTGRVSYNEQFF. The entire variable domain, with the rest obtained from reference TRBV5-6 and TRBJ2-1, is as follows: DAGVTQSPTHLIKTRGQQVTLRCSPKSGHDTVSWYQQALGQGPQFIFQYYEEEERQRGNFPDRFSGHQFPNYSSELNVNALLLGDSALYLCASSLGTGRVSYNEQFFGPGTRLTVL.

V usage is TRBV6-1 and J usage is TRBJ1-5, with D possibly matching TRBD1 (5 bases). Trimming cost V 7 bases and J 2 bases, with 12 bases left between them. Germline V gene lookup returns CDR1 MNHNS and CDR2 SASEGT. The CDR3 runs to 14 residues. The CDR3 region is CASNSGGGNQPQHF. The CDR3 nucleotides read TGTGCCAGCAACTCCGGGGGTGGCAATCAGCCCCAGCATTTT.

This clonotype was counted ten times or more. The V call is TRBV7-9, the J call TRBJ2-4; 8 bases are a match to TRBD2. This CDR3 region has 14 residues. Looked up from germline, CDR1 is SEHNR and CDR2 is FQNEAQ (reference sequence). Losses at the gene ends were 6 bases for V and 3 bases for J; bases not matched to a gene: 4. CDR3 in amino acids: CASRVSGGKNIQYF. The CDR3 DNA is TGTGCCAGCAGAGTCAGCGGGGGCAAAAACATTCAGTACTTC.